This T cell receptor (beta chain) was sequenced in a study of blood T cells in healthy people across ages. Study-wide results and limits: Per million T cells, TCR beta diversity dropped about linearly as age rose.

This clonotype was seen ten or more times. Antigen specificity is unknown. This CDR3 has 14 residues. V dropped 2 bases and J dropped 5 bases, with 12 bases sitting between them. The V gene's germline CDR1 is SEHNR and CDR2 FQNEAQ (reference sequence). Next came a second PCR, run for about 6 to 12 cycles, which used a sample-barcoded 5' primer along with a J-beta primer mix. TCRdb processed the 5' RACE reads anew with MiXCR; each CDR3 protein has one entry. This sample has about 640,000 distinct CDR3 sequences, with about 30% found just once. The specimen sequenced was blood. This receptor was identified in a woman older than 75 in good health. The rearrangement links TRBV7-9 to TRBJ2-5; D perhaps matches TRBD1 (6 bases). The CDR3 loop is CASSLFRGWETQYF. The CDR3 bases are TGTGCCAGCAGCTTATTCAGGGGCTGGGAGACCCAGTACTTC.